Listed here are 4 T cell receptor beta chains from one sample, sequenced in a study of cytomegalovirus exposure and HLA in healthy donors. The primer mix had 60 Vbeta and 13 Jbeta primers. Produced via immunoSEQ multiplex PCR; TCRdb's table is partial and in-frame only. The sample includes around 120,000 clones, 80% of them seen just once. Sequencing used PBMCs. These receptors all come from a female donor in good health and CMV-seropositive.

The chain uses TRBV5-6 and TRBJ1-2, with a tentative D call TRBD1 (6 bases). The CDR3 is made up of 14 amino acids. The germline CDR1 and CDR2 sequences are SGHDT and YYEEEE. The V gene lost 5 bases and the J gene lost 8 bases, with 19 bases spanning the gap. The CDR3 sequence: CASRVRGLTKGYTF. For the CDR3, the DNA is TGTGCCAGCAGGGTCAGGGGTTTAACTAAAGGCTACACCTTC.

This clone was seen a single time. CDR3 sequence reads: CASSLQGVASPLHF. The CDR3 region has the DNA TGTGCCAGCAGCTTACAGGGGGTTGCTTCACCCCTCCACTTT. The rearrangement links TRBV7-9 to TRBJ1-6; 7 bases fit TRBD1. CDR1 and CDR2 (germline): SEHNR, FQNEAQ (reference sequence). This CDR3 comprises 14 residues. Germline trimming cut 2 bases from V and 9 bases from J; bases unmatched to any gene: 4.

J is TRBJ2-5 and V is TRBV7-6; perhaps TRBD2 as D (5 bases). The germline V and J ends were trimmed by 8 bases and 2 bases, with 24 bases remaining between them. Germline V gene sequence: CDR1 SGHVS, CDR2 FNYEAQ. The CDR3 loop spans 17 amino acids. The CDR3 sequence is CASGGGPNANRQETQYF. CDR3 nucleotides: TGTGCCAGCGGCGGCGGGCCCAATGCGAATAGACAAGAGACCCAGTACTTC.

For the CDR3, the DNA is TGTGCCAGCAGTTCTACAGGGGTCTTGGGCACTGAAGCTTTCTTT. Protein: CASSSTGVLGTEAFF. The chain uses TRBV7-2 and TRBJ1-1; 7 nucleotides line up with TRBD1. The CDR3 spans 15 residues. Germline CDR1 and CDR2: SGHTA and FQGNSA. The trim removed 6 bases at V and 4 bases at J, leaving 11 bases unmatched.